This T cell receptor beta chain came from a study of shared clonotypes between healthy human individuals. CD45RO negativity and positive selection for CCR7 defined naive CD8 cells, a population that excluded terminally differentiated effector memory CD45RA+ cells. Sequenced by immunoSEQ multiplex PCR; TCRdb stores in-frame clones only, minus some. The sample yields some 2.1 million clones, around 93% seen once. This CDR3 contains 16 residues. Germline-derived CDR1 and CDR2 are SGHDN and FVKESK. V was trimmed by 0 bases and J by 1 base, leaving 9 bases between them. This clonotype originated in a man between 18 and 35 years old in good health. Some clones in this sample may be carry-over from other donors' samples. This chain uses TRBV14 with TRBJ2-2, with D maybe TRBD1 (6 bases). Sequencing input: naive CD8+ T cells from PBMCs. The CDR3 is CASSQEGHLNTGELFF. The CDR3 DNA reads as TGTGCCAGCAGCCAAGAGGGACACCTGAACACCGGGGAGCTGTTTTTT.